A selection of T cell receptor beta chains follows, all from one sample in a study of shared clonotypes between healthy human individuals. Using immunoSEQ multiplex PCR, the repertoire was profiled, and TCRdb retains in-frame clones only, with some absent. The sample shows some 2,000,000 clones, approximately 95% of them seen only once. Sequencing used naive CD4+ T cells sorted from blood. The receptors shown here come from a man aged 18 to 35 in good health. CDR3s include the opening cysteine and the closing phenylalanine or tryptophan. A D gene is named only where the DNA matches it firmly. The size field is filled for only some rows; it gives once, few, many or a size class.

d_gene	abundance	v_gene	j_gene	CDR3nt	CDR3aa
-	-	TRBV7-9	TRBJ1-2	TGTGCCAGCAGCATCATGGGGGACACCTACCATGGCTACACCTTC	CASSIMGDTYHGYTF
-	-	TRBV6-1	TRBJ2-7	TGTGCCAGCAGTGAAAACGAGCAGTACTTC	CASSENEQYF
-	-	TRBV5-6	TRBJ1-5	TGTGCCAGCAGCCCACGACGGGGAGATCAGCCCCAGCATTTT	CASSPRRGDQPQHF
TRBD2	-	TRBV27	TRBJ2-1	TGTGCCAGCAGTATCGGGACAGGAGGGACTAGCGGGCATGGGTATGAGCAGTTCTTC	CASSIGTGGTSGHGYEQFF
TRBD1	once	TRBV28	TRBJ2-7	TGTGCCAGCCAGGGACAGGGGGCGTCCTACGAGCAGTACTTC	CASQGQGASYEQYF
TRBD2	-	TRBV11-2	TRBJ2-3	TGTGCCAGCAGCCCCGGACTAGCGGGAGTCGGATTGTATACGCAGTATTTT	CASSPGLAGVGLYTQYF
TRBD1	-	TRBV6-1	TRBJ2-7	TGTGCCAGCAGTGAAACCGGGACAGGGGCGGTAGGGGAGCAGTACTTC	CASSETGTGAVGEQYF
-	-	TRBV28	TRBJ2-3	TGTGCCAGCAGTCGTGCTACAGATACGCAGTATTTT	CASSRATDTQYF
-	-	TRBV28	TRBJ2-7	TGTGCCAGCAGAGCTACAGGCGCCGGCGAGCAGTACTTC	CASRATGAGEQYF
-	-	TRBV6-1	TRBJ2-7	TGTGCCAGCAGTGAAGGTTGGCATATAATCTCCTACGAGCAGTACTTC	CASSEGWHIISYEQYF
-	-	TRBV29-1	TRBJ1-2	TGCAGCGTTGAAGATCTAGGGGATAGCTATGGCTACACCTTC	CSVEDLGDSYGYTF
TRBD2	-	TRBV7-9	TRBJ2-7	TGTGCCAGCAGCTTAAACGGACTAGACCTGGACGAGCAGTACTTC	CASSLNGLDLDEQYF
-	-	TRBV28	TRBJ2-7	TGTGCCAGCAGTTTCATACTCTACGAGCAGTACTTC	CASSFILYEQYF
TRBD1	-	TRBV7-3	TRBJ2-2	TGTGCCAGCAGCCGCCCGGGGACAGGTCCGAACACCGGGGAGCTGTTTTTT	CASSRPGTGPNTGELFF
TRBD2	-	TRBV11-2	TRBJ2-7	TGTGCCAGCAGCCCTAGCGGGAGGGGAGATTTCGAGCAGTACTTC	CASSPSGRGDFEQYF
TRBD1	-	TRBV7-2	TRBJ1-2	TGTGCCAGCAGCTTGGACAGGGACTATGGCTACACCTTC	CASSLDRDYGYTF
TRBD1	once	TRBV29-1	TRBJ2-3	TGCAGCGTAGCCGGGACAGGGAGCACAGATACGCAGTATTTT	CSVAGTGSTDTQYF
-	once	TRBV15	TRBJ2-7	TGTGCCACCAGCAGAGGCCGAAACGGGGGCGAGCAGTACTTC	CATSRGRNGGEQYF
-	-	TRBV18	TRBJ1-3	TGTGCCAGCTCACTCGTTCCAGGAATTGACTCTGGAAACACCATATATTTT	CASSLVPGIDSGNTIYF
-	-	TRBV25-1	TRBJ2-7	TGTGCCAGCAGTGAATCCCCCTCTCCCGAGCAGTACTTC	CASSESPSPEQYF
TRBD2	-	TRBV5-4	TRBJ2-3	TGTGCCAGCAGCCATAAGCGGGGGGTCACAGATACGCAGTATTTT	CASSHKRGVTDTQYF
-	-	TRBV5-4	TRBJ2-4	TGTGCCAGCAGCTCTTCGAAGACCGATCAAAGCCTTCAGTACTTC	CASSSSKTDQSLQYF
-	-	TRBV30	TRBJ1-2	TGTGCCTGGAGTGGGGGCAGGGAAGGCTATGGCTACACCTTC	CAWSGGREGYGYTF
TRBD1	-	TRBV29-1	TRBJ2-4	TGCAGCGTTGTAACAGGACAGGGGAAAAACATTCAGTACTTC	CSVVTGQGKNIQYF
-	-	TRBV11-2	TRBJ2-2	TGTGCCAGCAGCCCCGTCAGCACCGGGGAGCTGTTTTTT	CASSPVSTGELFF
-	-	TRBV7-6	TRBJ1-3	TGTGCCAGCAGCCTGAACGGGGGCAGAAACACCATATATTTT	CASSLNGGRNTIYF
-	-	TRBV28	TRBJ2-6	TGTGCCAGCACTTCGGGGGCAGGGACCGACTCTGGGGCCAACGTCCTGACTTTC	CASTSGAGTDSGANVLTF
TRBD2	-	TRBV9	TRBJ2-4	TGTGCCAGCAGCGTAGACGGACTAGCGTCTATTCAGTACTTC	CASSVDGLASIQYF
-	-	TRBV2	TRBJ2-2	TGTGCCAGCAGTTCTTTTCCCGGGGAGCTGTTTTTT	CASSSFPGELFF